A selection of T cell receptor beta chains follows, all from one sample in a study of spatial heterogeneity in lung cancer. Using its own MiXCR run on the 5' RACE reads, TCRdb lists one record per CDR3 protein. Counted here are roughly 9,200 distinct CDR3 sequences, over 2.5% occurring once; the ten biggest clones make up roughly an eighth. Specimen: lung tumor tissue, collected at surgery. These receptors came from a male donor with early-stage non-small cell lung cancer. CDR3s leave out the opening cysteine and the closing phenylalanine or tryptophan.

j_call | v_call | cdr3_aa
TRBJ1-5 | TRBV27 | ASSLQGSYQPQH
TRBJ1-4 | TRBV29-1 | SATGRTNEKLF
TRBJ1-2 | TRBV6-2/TRBV6-3 | ASSDRTSSYGYT
TRBJ1-2 | TRBV7-9 | ASSPGRIYGYT
TRBJ2-7 | TRBV28 | ASGEHRGMGRGEQY
TRBJ1-2 | TRBV12-3/TRBV12-4 | ASRVGSYGYT
TRBJ2-1 | TRBV4-2 | ASSQVGQGYNEQF
TRBJ1-3 | TRBV20-1 | SPQGPGNTIY
TRBJ1-1 | TRBV18 | ASSPRGAYMNTEAF
TRBJ2-5 | TRBV5-5 | ASSFSSGGAQTQY
TRBJ2-7 | TRBV28 | ASSPQGTTYEQY
TRBJ2-2 | TRBV11-2 | ASTLLSTNTGELF
TRBJ2-7 | TRBV9 | ASSADSRTSGPSSYEQY
TRBJ1-2 | TRBV25-1 | ASSESNRDSYGYT
TRBJ2-6 | TRBV5-1 | ASSLAGGGSGANVLT
TRBJ1-2 | TRBV28 | ASSDRAGNGYT
TRBJ2-1 | TRBV7-9 | ASSLGRLNEQF
TRBJ1-1 | TRBV29-1 | SASSLRDTEAF
TRBJ2-5 | TRBV5-4 | ASSYPAGQGQETQY
TRBJ1-5 | TRBV10-3 | ATGTGGSQPQH
TRBJ2-1 | TRBV5-1 | ASSLEAGGRQNEQF
TRBJ1-2 | TRBV7-2 | ASSLGGGTGGHGYT
TRBJ2-5 | TRBV7-8 | ASGGTAETQY
TRBJ2-7 | TRBV30 | AWSVPYEQY
TRBJ1-1 | TRBV7-8 | AGTPILNTEAF
TRBJ2-7 | TRBV5-6 | ASTGIYEQY
TRBJ1-1 | TRBV12-3/TRBV12-4 | ASSSRGGSTEAF
TRBJ1-6 | TRBV3-1 | ASSQDLLSPLH
TRBJ2-7 | TRBV7-2 | ASSFPQSSYEQY
TRBJ2-7 | TRBV18 | ASSPGVPEQY
TRBJ1-1 | TRBV7-2 | ASSLEGNMNTEAF
TRBJ2-5 | TRBV12-3/TRBV12-4 | ASNLRGIKETQY